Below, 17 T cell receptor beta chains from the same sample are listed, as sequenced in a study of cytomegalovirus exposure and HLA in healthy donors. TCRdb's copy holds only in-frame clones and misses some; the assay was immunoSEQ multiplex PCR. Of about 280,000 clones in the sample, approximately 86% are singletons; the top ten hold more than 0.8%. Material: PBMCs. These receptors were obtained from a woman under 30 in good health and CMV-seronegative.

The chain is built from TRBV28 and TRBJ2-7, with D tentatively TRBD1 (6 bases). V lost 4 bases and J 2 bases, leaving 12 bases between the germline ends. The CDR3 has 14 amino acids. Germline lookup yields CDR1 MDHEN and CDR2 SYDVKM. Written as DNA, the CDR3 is TGTGCCAGCAGTTCCGGGACACACGCCTACGAGCAGTACTTC. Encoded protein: CASSSGTHAYEQYF.

CDR3 in amino acids: CASSLDASSTYEQYF. The CDR3 nucleotides are TGTGCCAGCAGCTTAGATGCTAGCAGCACCTACGAGCAGTACTTC. The chain combines TRBV11-3 with TRBJ2-7, with a tentative D call TRBD2 (5 bases). From germline, CDR1 is SGHNT and CDR2 YENEEA. The CDR3 covers 15 residues. V shed 0 bases and J shed 2 bases, with 11 bases lying between them.

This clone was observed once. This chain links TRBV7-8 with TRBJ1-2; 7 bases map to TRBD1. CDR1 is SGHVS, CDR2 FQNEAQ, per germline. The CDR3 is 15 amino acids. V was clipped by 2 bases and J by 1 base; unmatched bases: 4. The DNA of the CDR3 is TGTGCCAGCAGCTTATGGGGACAGAGTAACTATGGCTACACCTTC. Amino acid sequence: CASSLWGQSNYGYTF.

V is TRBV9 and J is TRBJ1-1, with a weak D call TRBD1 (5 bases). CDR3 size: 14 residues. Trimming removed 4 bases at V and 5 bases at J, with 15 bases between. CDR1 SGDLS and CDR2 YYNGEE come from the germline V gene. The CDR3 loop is CASSKGRGRTEAFF. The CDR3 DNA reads TGTGCCAGCAGCAAGGGTCGGGGGAGGACTGAAGCTTTCTTT.

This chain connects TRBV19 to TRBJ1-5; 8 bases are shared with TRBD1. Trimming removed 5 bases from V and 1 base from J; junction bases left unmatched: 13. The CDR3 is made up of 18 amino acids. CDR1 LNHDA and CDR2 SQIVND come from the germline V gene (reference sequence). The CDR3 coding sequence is TGTGCCAGTAGTCATTCGCAGGGGGCTGGTTCGAGCAATCAGCCCCAGCATTTT. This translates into CASSHSQGAGSSNQPQHF.

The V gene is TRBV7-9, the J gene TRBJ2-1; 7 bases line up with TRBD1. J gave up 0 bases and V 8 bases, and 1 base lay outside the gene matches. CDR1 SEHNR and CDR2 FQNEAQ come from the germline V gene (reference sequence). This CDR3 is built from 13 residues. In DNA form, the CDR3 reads TGTGCCAGCGGACAGGTCTCCTACAATGAGCAGTTCTTC. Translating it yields CASGQVSYNEQFF.

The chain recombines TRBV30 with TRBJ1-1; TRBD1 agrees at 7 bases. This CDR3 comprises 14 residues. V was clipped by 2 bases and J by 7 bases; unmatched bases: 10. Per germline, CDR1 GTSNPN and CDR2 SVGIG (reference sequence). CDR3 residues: CAWSPYRRQGEAFF. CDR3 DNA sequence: TGTGCCTGGAGTCCTTACCGCCGACAGGGTGAAGCTTTCTTT.

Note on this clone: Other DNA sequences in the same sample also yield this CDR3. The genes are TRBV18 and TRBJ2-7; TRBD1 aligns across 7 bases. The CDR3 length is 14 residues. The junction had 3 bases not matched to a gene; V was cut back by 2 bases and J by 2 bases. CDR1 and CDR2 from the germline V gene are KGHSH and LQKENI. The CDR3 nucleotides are TGTGCCAGCTCACCAAGACAGGGAACCTACGAGCAGTACTTC. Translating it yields CASSPRQGTYEQYF.

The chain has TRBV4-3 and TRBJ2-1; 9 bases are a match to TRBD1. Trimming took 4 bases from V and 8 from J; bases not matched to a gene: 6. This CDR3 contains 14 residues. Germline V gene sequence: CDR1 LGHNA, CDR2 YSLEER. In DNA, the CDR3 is TGCGCCAGCAGCCTGGGACAGGGATCGGATGAGCAGTTCTTC. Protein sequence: CASSLGQGSDEQFF.

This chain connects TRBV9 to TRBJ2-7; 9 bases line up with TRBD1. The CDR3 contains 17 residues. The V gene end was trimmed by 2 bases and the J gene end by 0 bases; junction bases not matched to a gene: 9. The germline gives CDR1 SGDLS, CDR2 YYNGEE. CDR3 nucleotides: TGTGCCAGCAGCGTCAACGTCGGGACAGGGACCTCCTACGAGCAGTACTTC. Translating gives CASSVNVGTGTSYEQYF.

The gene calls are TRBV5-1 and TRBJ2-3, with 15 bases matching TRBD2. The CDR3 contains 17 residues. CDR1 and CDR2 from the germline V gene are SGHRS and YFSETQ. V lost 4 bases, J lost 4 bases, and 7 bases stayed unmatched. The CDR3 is CASSPWTSGGASDTQYF. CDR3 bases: TGCGCCAGCAGCCCCTGGACTAGCGGGGGGGCGTCAGATACGCAGTATTTT.

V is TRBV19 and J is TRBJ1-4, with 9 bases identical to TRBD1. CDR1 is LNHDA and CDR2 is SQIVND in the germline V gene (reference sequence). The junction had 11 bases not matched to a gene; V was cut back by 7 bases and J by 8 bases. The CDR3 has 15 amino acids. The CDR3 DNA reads TGTGCCAGTAACCCCGAGGGACAGGGAGGCGAAAAACTGTTTTTT. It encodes CASNPEGQGGEKLFF.

Written as DNA, the CDR3 is TGTGCCAGCAGTGAGAAAGCGGGATCCACAGATACGCAGTATTTT. It specifies CASSEKAGSTDTQYF. The J gene is TRBJ2-3, the V gene TRBV6-4; 7 bases align to TRBD2. The CDR3 length is 15 residues. Germline CDR1 MRHNA, CDR2 SNTAGT. V lost 3 bases to trimming and J lost 2 bases; unmatched junction nucleotides: 5.

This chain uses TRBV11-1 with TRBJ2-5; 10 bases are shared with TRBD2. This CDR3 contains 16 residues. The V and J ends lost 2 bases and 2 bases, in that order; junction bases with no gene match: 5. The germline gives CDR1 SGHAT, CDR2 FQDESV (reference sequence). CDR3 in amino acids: CASSLRRAGGQETQYF. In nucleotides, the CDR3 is TGTGCCAGCAGCTTAAGGCGAGCGGGAGGGCAAGAGACCCAGTACTTC.

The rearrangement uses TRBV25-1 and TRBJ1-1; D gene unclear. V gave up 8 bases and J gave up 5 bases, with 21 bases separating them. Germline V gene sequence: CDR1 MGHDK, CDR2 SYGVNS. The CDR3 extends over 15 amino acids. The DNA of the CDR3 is TGTGCCAGCTCCCCCGATCTTCACCGGGGAACTGAAGCTTTCTTT. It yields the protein CASSPDLHRGTEAFF.

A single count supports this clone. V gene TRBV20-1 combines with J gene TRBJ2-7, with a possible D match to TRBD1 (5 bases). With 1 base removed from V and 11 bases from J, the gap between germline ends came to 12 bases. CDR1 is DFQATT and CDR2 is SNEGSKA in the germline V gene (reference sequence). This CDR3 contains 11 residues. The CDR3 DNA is TGCAGTGCTAGAGTGGGCAGGGTGAAGTACTTC. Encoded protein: CSARVGRVKYF.

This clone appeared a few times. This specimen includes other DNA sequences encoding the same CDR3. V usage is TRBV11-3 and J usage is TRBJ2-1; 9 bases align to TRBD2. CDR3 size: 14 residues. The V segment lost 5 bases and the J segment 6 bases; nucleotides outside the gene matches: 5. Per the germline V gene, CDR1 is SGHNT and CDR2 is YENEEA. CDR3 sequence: CASSLTSGSNEQFF. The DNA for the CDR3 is TGTGCCAGCAGCCTTACTAGCGGGTCCAATGAGCAGTTCTTC.